Listed here are 8 T cell receptor beta chains from one sample, sequenced in a study of T cells in Graves' hyperthyroidism and ophthalmopathy. RNA transcripts gave rise to amplified TCR beta CDR3 regions. HTBI primers were employed in a first-round RT-PCR of the TCR CDR3. From the multiplex PCR reads, TCRdb called clonotypes with MiXCR, one entry per CDR3 protein. Of about 360,000 distinct CDR3 sequences in the sample, over 10% were seen once. The sample consisted of blood. The source of these receptors is a woman between 18 and 29 years old with Graves' hyperthyroidism.

The chain couples TRBV20-1 to TRBJ2-5, with D hard to call. CDR1 and CDR2 (germline): DFQATT, SNEGSKA (reference sequence). V dropped 6 bases and J dropped 5 bases, with 16 bases sitting between them. This CDR3 has 13 residues. The CDR3 here is CSAGFYDKETQYF. The CDR3 bases are TGCAGTGCCGGATTCTATGACAAGGAGACCCAGTACTTC.

Ten or more counts support this clonotype. The rearrangement joins TRBV5-1 to TRBJ2-3; the D is unclear. Germline lookup yields CDR1 SGHRS and CDR2 YFSETQ. CDR3 length: 14 amino acids. Between the trimmed V and J ends, which lost 0 bases and 0 bases, there was a span of 5 bases. CDR3 coding DNA: TGCGCCAGCAGCTTGGTCCGGAGCACAGATACGCAGTATTTT. It translates to CASSLVRSTDTQYF.

Many counts were recorded for this clonotype. The rearrangement links TRBV20-1 to TRBJ1-2; D is unresolved. V dropped 7 bases and J dropped 6 bases, with 15 bases sitting between them. The CDR3 loop spans 12 amino acids. CDR1 is DFQATT, CDR2 SNEGSKA, per germline (reference sequence). The CDR3 loop reads CSVIPRGDGYTF. As DNA, the CDR3 is TGCAGTGTAATCCCTCGGGGAGATGGCTACACCTTC.

This clonotype occurred many times. This chain connects TRBV12-3 or TRBV12-4 to TRBJ2-1, with 11 positions matching TRBD2. This CDR3 spans 15 amino acids. V shed 7 bases, J shed 4 bases, and the junction held 6 bases outside the gene matches. CDR3: CASTLGLAEYNEQFF. CDR3 nucleotide sequence: TGTGCCAGCACCCTGGGACTAGCGGAATACAATGAGCAGTTCTTC.

This clonotype was counted many times. The CDR3 reads CASSLAGSGGAHEQYF. CDR3 sequence (DNA): TGTGCCAGCAGCTTAGCTGGCAGCGGGGGGGCCCACGAGCAGTACTTC. This chain links TRBV7-2 with TRBJ2-7; 10 nucleotides agree with TRBD2. Germline values: CDR1 SGHTA, CDR2 FQGNSA. The J segment lost 5 bases and the V segment lost 0 bases, leaving 7 bases of the junction unmatched. The CDR3 runs to 16 residues.

The chain couples TRBV6-1 to TRBJ2-1, with 9 bases lining up with TRBD2. CDR3 length: 20 amino acids. The V gene's germline CDR1 is MNHNS and CDR2 SASEGT. V lost 6 bases, J lost 3 bases, and 21 bases stayed unmatched. Written as DNA, the CDR3 is TGTGCCAGCAGCCCCATGCGGGGTGTACTACTAGCGGGCTTCTACAATGAGCAGTTCTTC. This gives the protein CASSPMRGVLLAGFYNEQFF.

This clonotype was counted at least ten times. The rearrangement links TRBV19 to TRBJ2-1; TRBD2 matches at 10 bases. With V trimmed by 3 bases and J by 5 bases, 4 bases remained unmatched. Looked up from germline, CDR1 is LNHDA and CDR2 is SQIVND (reference sequence). This CDR3 has 15 residues. CDR3 sequence reads: CASSISGGVHNEQFF. CDR3 bases: TGTGCCAGTAGTATCAGCGGGGGGGTACACAATGAGCAGTTCTTC.

This clonotype was observed at least ten times. This chain connects TRBV27 to TRBJ2-7; D not certain. Trimming took 2 bases from V and 0 from J, leaving 14 bases between them. The V gene's germline CDR1 is MNHEY and CDR2 SMNVEV (reference sequence). CDR3 size: 16 residues. CDR3 amino acids: CASSLIPPPNSYEQYF. Written as DNA, the CDR3 is TGTGCCAGCAGTTTAATCCCCCCCCCCAACTCCTACGAGCAGTACTTC.